These 8 T cell receptor beta chains were sequenced from one sample in a study of T-cell memory formation after mild COVID-19. From the 5' RACE reads, TCRdb called clonotypes with MiXCR, one entry per CDR3 protein. The sample lists hundreds of thousands of distinct CDR3 sequences; about 24% were seen once. The sample consisted of PBMCs or a T cell subset sorted from them (not recorded which). These receptor sequences come from an adult woman who had mild COVID-19 (a few samples of this study predate the infection). Cell type and time point are not known.

V and J are TRBV5-1 and TRBJ1-1; D may be TRBD1 (6 bases). Germline CDR1 reads SGHRS; CDR2 reads YFSETQ. The V end was cut by 3 bases, the J end by 2 bases, with 11 bases between. The CDR3 totals 14 residues. CDR3 protein: CASSWTATNTEAFF. The CDR3 DNA reads TGCGCCAGCAGCTGGACAGCTACTAACACTGAAGCTTTCTTT.

This clonotype was detected a few times. V and J are TRBV7-9 and TRBJ2-5, with TRBD2 matching over 15 bases. V lost 5 bases to trimming and J lost 4 bases; unmatched junction nucleotides: 2. This CDR3 has 15 amino acids. CDR1 and CDR2 (germline): SEHNR, FQNEAQ (reference sequence). The CDR3 loop is CASSTGLAGGETQYF. CDR3 DNA sequence: TGTGCCAGCAGCACGGGACTAGCGGGAGGAGAGACCCAGTACTTC.

The genes are TRBV14 and TRBJ1-2; 9 nucleotides line up with TRBD1. V gave up 4 bases and J gave up 8 bases; unmatched junction bases: 14. The CDR3 consists of 16 residues. Germline V gene data show CDR1 as SGHDN and CDR2 as FVKESK. The DNA for the CDR3 is TGTGCCAGCAGCCCGGGGACAGGGTCACCCCTTGGGGGCTACACCTTC. Amino acids: CASSPGTGSPLGGYTF.

The chain has TRBV5-1 and TRBJ2-1, with TRBD2 matching over 14 bases. V was pared by 7 bases and J by 5 bases, with 2 bases of the junction left unmatched. Per the germline V gene, CDR1 is SGHRS and CDR2 is YFSETQ. This CDR3 has 14 residues. The CDR3 bases are TGCGCCAGCGGGACTAGCGGGGGCAACAATGAGCAGTTCTTC. It translates to CASGTSGGNNEQFF.

This clonotype was detected only a few times. The chain has TRBV6-2 or TRBV6-3 and TRBJ1-5; D gene uncertain. The CDR3 has 12 residues. Trimming pared 8 bases from V and 2 bases from J, leaving 7 bases between. Germline assignment: CDR1 MNHEY and CDR2 SVGEGT. The DNA for the CDR3 is TGTGCCAGCCGGCAGGGCAATCAGCCCCAGCATTTT. Translated, it gives CASRQGNQPQHF.

The J gene is TRBJ2-1, the V gene TRBV18; a possible D gene is TRBD1 (5 bases). The germline V and J ends were trimmed by 2 bases and 2 bases, with 10 bases remaining between them. Looked up from germline, CDR1 is KGHSH and CDR2 is LQKENI. The CDR3 has 15 residues. The CDR3 is CASSPSQGTYNEQFF. CDR3 nucleotide sequence: TGTGCCAGCTCACCAAGCCAGGGCACCTACAATGAGCAGTTCTTC.

V is TRBV24-1 and J is TRBJ1-1, with unresolved D. The germline V gene has CDR1 KGHDR and CDR2 SFDVKD. The CDR3 loop spans 12 amino acids. The germline V and J ends were trimmed by 3 bases and 2 bases, with 3 bases remaining between them. The CDR3 DNA follows: TGTGCCACCAGTGATCCCAACACTGAAGCTTTCTTT. This translates into CATSDPNTEAFF.

The chain has TRBV6-1 and TRBJ1-1, with D tentatively TRBD1 (6 bases). The CDR3 is 14 residues long. The germline V gene encodes CDR1 MNHNS and CDR2 SASEGT. Deletions cut 1 base from V and 3 bases from J, with 9 bases between. The CDR3 bases are TGTGCCAGCAGTGAAGGGGCAGGGGACACTGAAGCTTTCTTT. Translation gives CASSEGAGDTEAFF.